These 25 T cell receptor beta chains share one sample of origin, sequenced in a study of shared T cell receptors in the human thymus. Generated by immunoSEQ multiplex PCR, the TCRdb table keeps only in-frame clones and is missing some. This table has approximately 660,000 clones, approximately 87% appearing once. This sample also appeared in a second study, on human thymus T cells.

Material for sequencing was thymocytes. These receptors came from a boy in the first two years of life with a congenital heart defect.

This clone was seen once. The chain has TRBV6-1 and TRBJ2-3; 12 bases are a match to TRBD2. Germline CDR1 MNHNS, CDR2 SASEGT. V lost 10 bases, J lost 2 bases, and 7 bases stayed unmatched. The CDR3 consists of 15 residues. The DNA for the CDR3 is TGTGCCACCCCGACTAGCGGGAGTACCACAGATACGCAGTATTTT. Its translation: CATPTSGSTTDTQYF.

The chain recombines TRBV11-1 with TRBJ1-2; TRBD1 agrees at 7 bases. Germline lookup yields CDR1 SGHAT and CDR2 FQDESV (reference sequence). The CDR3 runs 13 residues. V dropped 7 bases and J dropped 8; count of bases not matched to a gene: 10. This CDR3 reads CASIGQGEVGYTF. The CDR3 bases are TGTGCCAGCATTGGTCAGGGGGAAGTCGGCTACACCTTC.

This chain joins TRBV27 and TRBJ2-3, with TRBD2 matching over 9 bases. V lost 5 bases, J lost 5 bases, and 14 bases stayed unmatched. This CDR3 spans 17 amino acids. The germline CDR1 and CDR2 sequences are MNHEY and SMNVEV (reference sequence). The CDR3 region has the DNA TGTGCCAGCAGTCTTCGGTCCCCGGGACTAGCCGTAGATACGCAGTATTTT. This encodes CASSLRSPGLAVDTQYF.

The CDR3 is CASNPPGYEQYF. CDR3 nucleotides: TGTGCCAGCAACCCTCCGGGGTACGAGCAGTACTTC. V usage is TRBV27 and J usage is TRBJ2-7, with TRBD2 as a possible D gene (5 bases). This CDR3 is built from 12 residues. The germline V and J ends were trimmed by 7 bases and 4 bases, with 11 bases remaining between them. Germline CDR1 and CDR2: MNHEY and SMNVEV (reference sequence).

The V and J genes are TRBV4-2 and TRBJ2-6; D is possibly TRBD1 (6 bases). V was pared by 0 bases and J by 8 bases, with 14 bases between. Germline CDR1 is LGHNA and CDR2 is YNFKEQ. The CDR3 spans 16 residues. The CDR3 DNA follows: TGTGCCAGCAGCCAAGAGGCGACAGGCTTTCCCAACGTCCTGACTTTC. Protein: CASSQEATGFPNVLTF.

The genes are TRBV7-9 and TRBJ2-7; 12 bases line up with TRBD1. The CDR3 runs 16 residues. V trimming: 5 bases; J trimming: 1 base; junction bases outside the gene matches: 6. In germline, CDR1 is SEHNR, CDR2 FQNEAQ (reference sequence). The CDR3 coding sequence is TGTGCCAGCAGCACAGGGGACAGGGGGCTGTCCTACGAGCAGTACTTC. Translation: CASSTGDRGLSYEQYF.

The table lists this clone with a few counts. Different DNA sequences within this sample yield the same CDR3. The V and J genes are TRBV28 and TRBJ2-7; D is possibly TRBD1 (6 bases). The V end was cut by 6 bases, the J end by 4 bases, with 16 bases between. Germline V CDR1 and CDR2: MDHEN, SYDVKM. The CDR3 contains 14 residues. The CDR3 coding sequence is TGTGCCAGCAGCCACCGGGACACGGCTTACGAGCAGTACTTC. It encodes CASSHRDTAYEQYF.

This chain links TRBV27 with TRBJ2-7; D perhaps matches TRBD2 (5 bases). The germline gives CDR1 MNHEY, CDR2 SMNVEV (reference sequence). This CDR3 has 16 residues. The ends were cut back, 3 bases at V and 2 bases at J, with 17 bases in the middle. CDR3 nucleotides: TGTGCCAGCAGTTTGAGGGCCATAGCGACCCCCTACGAGCAGTACTTC. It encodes CASSLRAIATPYEQYF.

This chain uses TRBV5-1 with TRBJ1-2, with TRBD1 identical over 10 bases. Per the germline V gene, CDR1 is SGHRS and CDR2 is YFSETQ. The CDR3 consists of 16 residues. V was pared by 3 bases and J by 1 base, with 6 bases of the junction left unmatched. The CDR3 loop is CASSSGGQGDNYGYTF. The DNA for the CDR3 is TGCGCCAGCAGCTCAGGCGGACAGGGGGATAACTATGGCTACACCTTC.

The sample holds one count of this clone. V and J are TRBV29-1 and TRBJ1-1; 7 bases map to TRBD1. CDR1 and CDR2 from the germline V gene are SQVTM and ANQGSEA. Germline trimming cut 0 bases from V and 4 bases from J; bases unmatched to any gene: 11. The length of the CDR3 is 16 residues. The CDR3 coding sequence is TGCAGCGTTGAAGATTTAGGGGGCCCTAAAGGCACTGAAGCTTTCTTT. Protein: CSVEDLGGPKGTEAFF.

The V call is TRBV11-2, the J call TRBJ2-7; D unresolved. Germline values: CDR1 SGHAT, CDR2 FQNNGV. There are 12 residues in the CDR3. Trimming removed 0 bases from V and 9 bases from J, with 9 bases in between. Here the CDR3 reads CASSLDPQVQYF. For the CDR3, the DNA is TGTGCCAGCAGCTTAGATCCCCAGGTGCAGTACTTC.

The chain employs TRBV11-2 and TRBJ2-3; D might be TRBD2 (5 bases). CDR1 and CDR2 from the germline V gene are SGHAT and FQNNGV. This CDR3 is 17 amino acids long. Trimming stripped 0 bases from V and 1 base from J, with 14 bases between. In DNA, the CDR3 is TGTGCCAGCAGCTTAGATTATTCGGGGAGAGGCACAGATACGCAGTATTTT. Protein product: CASSLDYSGRGTDTQYF.

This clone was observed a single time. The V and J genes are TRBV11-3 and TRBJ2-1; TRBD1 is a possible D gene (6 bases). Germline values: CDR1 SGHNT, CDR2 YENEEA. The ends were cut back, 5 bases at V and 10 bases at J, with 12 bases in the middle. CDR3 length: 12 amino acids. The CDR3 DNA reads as TGTGCCAGCAGCCCTAGGGGGAGAGAGCAGTTCTTC. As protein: CASSPRGREQFF.

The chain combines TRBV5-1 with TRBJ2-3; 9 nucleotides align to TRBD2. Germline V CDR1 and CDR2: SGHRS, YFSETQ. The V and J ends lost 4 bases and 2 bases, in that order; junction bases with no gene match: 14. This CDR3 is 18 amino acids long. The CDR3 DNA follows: TGCGCCAGCAGCCCCTCACGGCGGGAGGGCGCTCACACAGATACGCAGTATTTT. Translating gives CASSPSRREGAHTDTQYF. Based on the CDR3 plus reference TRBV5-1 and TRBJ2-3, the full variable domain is KAGVTQTPRYLIKTRGQQVTLSCSPISGHRSVSWYQQTPGQGLQFLFEYFSETQRNKGNFPGRFSGRQFSNSRSEMNVSTLELGDSALYLCASSPSRREGAHTDTQYFGPGTRLTVL.

The CDR3 sequence is CASSPRQGVRDGPQHF. CDR3 coding DNA: TGTGCCAGTAGTCCTCGACAGGGGGTAAGGGATGGGCCCCAGCATTTT. The chain carries TRBV19 and TRBJ1-5; 9 bases align to TRBD1. The CDR3 is 16 residues long. J lost 9 bases, V lost 5 bases, and 14 bases had no gene match. The germline V gene encodes CDR1 LNHDA and CDR2 SQIVND (reference sequence).

CDR3 nucleotide sequence: TGTGCTAGTGGTCACCCTGCGTACGAGCAGTACTTC. It encodes CASGHPAYEQYF. This chain joins TRBV12-5 and TRBJ2-7; D remains ambiguous. The CDR3 contains 12 residues. The germline V and J ends were trimmed by 5 bases and 4 bases, with 9 bases remaining between them. Germline V gives CDR1 LGHNT, CDR2 FRNRAP.

CDR3 sequence reads: CAWRREGSSGANVLTF. The CDR3 DNA is TGTGCCTGGAGGAGGGAGGGCAGCTCTGGGGCCAACGTCCTGACTTTC. The rearrangement joins TRBV30 to TRBJ2-6; 7 bases match TRBD2. The J segment lost 0 bases and the V segment lost 3 bases, leaving 5 bases of the junction unmatched. Germline V gene sequence: CDR1 GTSNPN, CDR2 SVGIG (reference sequence). The CDR3 is 16 amino acids.

The CDR3 nucleotides are TGTGCCAGCAGCCAAACAGCGGGAGGATCCTACAATGAGCAGTTCTTC. Protein product: CASSQTAGGSYNEQFF. The chain links TRBV9 to TRBJ2-1, with TRBD2 matching over 9 bases. This CDR3 comprises 16 residues. The ends lost 4 bases at V and 1 base at J; junction bases unmatched: 6. CDR1 and CDR2 (germline): SGDLS, YYNGEE.

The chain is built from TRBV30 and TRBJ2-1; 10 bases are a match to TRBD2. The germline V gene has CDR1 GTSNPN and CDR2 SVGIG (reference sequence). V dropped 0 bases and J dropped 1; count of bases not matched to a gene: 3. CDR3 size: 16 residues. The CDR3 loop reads CAWSVGLAVSYNEQFF. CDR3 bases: TGTGCCTGGAGTGTCGGACTAGCGGTTTCCTACAATGAGCAGTTCTTC.

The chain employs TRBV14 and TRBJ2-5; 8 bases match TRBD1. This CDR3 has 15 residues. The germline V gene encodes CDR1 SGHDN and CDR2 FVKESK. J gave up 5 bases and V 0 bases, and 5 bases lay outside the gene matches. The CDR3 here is CASSQDQGADETQYF. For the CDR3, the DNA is TGTGCCAGCAGCCAAGACCAGGGGGCGGACGAGACCCAGTACTTC.

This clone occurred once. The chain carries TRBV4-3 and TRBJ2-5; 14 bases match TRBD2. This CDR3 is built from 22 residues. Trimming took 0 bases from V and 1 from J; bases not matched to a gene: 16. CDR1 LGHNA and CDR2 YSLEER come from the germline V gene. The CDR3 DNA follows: TGCGCCAGCAGCCAAGATCGGGTCAGACTAGCGGGAGGGTTCTCCCTCCAAGAGACCCAGTACTTC. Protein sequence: CASSQDRVRLAGGFSLQETQYF.

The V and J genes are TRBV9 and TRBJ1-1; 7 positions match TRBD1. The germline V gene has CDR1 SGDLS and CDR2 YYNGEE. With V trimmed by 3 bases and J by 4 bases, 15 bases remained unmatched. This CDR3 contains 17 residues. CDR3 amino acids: CASSALRALTGTTEAFF. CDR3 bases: TGTGCCAGCAGCGCCCTCCGAGCTCTGACAGGGACCACTGAAGCTTTCTTT.

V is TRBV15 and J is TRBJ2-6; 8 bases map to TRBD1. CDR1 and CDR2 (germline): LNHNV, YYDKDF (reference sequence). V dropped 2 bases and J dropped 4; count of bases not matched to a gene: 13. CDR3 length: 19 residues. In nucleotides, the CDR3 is TGTGCCACCAGCAGACTGCGGGACAGGTTGTTGAGGGGGGCCAACGTCCTGACTTTC. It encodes CATSRLRDRLLRGANVLTF.

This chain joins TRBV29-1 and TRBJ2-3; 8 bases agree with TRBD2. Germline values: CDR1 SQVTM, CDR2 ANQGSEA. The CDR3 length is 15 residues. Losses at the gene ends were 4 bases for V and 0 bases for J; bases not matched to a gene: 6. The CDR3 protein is CSVAASGYSTDTQYF. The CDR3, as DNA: TGCAGCGTTGCGGCTAGCGGGTATAGCACAGATACGCAGTATTTT.

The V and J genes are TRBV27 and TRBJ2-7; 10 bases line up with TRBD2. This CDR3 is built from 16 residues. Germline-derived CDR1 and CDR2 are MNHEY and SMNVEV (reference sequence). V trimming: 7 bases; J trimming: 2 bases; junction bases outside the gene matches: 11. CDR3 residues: CASKGPSGGTTYEQYF. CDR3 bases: TGTGCCAGCAAGGGGCCTAGCGGGGGAACGACCTACGAGCAGTACTTC.